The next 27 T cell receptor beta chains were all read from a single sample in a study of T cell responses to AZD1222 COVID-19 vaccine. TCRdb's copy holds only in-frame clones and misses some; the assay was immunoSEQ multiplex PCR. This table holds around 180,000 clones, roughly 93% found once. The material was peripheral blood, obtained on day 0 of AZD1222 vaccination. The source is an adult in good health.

CDR3 in amino acids: CATHSADRNYEQYF. Here the CDR3 DNA reads TGTGCCACCCACAGCGCGGACAGGAATTACGAGCAGTACTTC. This chain joins TRBV28 and TRBJ2-7; TRBD1 agrees at 7 bases. V gave up 10 bases and J gave up 4 bases; unmatched junction bases: 13. The CDR3 contains 14 residues. The germline V gene encodes CDR1 MDHEN and CDR2 SYDVKM.

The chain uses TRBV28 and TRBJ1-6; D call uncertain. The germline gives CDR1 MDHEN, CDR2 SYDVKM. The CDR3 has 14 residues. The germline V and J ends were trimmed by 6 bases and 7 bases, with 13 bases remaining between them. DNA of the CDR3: TGTGCCAGCAGCACAGAAAGCGTCAATTCACCCCTCCACTTT. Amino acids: CASSTESVNSPLHF.

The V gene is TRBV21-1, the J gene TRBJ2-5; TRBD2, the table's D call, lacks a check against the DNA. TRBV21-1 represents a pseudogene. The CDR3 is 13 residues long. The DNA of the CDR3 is TGTGCCGGAGGATTGGGTGCGGACGAGACCCAGTACTTC. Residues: CAGGLGADETQYF.

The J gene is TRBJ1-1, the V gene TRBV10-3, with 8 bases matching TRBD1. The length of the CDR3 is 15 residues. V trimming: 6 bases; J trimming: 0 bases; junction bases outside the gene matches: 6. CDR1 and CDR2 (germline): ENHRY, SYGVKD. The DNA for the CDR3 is TGTGCCATCAGAACTGGACAGGGAATGAACACTGAAGCTTTCTTT. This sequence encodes CAIRTGQGMNTEAFF.

The CDR3 DNA sequence: TGTGCCAGCAGCTTAGCGGCTAGCGGGAGTTTCTACGAGCAGTACTTC. It translates to CASSLAASGSFYEQYF. The gene calls are TRBV11-2 and TRBJ2-7, with TRBD2 identical over 10 bases. CDR3 length: 16 amino acids. CDR1 and CDR2 from the germline V gene are SGHAT and FQNNGV. V shed 1 base, J shed 3 bases, and the junction held 6 bases outside the gene matches.

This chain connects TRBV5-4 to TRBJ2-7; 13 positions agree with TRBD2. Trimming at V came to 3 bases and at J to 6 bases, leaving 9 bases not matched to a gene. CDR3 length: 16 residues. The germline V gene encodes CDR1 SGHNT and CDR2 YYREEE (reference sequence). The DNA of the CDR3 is TGTGCCAGCAGCTCCGGAGGACTAGCGGGAGTTGTCGAGCAGTACTTC. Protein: CASSSGGLAGVVEQYF.

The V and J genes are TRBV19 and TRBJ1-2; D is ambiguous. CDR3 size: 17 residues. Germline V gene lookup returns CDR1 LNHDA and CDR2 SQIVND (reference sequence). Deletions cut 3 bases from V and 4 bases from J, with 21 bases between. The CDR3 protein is CASSITPRARYSYGYTF. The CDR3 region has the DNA TGTGCCAGTAGTATCACCCCGAGGGCCCGATACTCCTATGGCTACACCTTC.

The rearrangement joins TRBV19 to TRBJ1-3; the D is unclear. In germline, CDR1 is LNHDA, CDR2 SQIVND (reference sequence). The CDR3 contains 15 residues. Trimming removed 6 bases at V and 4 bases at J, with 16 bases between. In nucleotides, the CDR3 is TGTGCCAGTAGCGAAGGCCCTGGACCGGGAAACACCATATATTTT. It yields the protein CASSEGPGPGNTIYF.

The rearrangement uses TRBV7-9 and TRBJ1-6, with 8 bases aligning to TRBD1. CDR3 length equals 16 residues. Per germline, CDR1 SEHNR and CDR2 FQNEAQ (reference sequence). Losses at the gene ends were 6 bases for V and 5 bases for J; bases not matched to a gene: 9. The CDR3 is CASSQWQGADNSPLHF. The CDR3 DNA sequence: TGTGCCAGCAGTCAATGGCAGGGGGCCGATAATTCACCCCTCCACTTT.

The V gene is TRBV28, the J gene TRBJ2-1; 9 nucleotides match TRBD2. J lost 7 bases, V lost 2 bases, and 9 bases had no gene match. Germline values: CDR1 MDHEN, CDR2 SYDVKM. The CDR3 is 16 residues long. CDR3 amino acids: CASSLVGSGSYNEQFF. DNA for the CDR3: TGTGCCAGCAGTTTAGTTGGTAGCGGGAGTTATAATGAGCAGTTCTTC.

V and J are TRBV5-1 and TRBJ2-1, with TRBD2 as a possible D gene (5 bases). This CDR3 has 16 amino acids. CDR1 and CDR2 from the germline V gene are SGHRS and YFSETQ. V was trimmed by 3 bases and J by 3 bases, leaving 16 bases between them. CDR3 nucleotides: TGCGCCAGCAGCTCACAAAGCGGAGCCGGCTACAATGAGCAGTTCTTC. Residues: CASSSQSGAGYNEQFF. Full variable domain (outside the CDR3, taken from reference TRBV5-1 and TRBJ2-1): KAGVTQTPRYLIKTRGQQVTLSCSPISGHRSVSWYQQTPGQGLQFLFEYFSETQRNKGNFPGRFSGRQFSNSRSEMNVSTLELGDSALYLCASSSQSGAGYNEQFFGPGTRLTVL.

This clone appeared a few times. CDR3 coding DNA: TGCAGCGTTGAGGAGCGGAGCTACGAGCAGTACTTC. Its protein is CSVEERSYEQYF. This chain links TRBV29-1 with TRBJ2-7, with D possibly TRBD2 on 5 matching bases. Trimming left V 3 bases short and J 3 bases short, with 9 bases between. The CDR3 length is 12 residues. Per the germline V gene, CDR1 is SQVTM and CDR2 is ANQGSEA.

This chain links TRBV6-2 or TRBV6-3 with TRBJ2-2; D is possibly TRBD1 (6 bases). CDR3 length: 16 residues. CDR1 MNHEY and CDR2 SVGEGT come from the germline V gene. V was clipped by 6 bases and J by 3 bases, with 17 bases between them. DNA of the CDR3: TGTGCCAGCAGCACAGAGACAGGAGGCGACACCGGGGAGCTGTTTTTT. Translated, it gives CASSTETGGDTGELFF.

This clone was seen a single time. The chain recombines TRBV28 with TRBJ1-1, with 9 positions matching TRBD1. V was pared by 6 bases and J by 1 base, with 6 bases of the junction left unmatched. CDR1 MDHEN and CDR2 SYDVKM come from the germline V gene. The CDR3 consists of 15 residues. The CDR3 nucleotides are TGTGCCAGCAGCCAGGGACAGGGCTGGAACACTGAAGCTTTCTTT. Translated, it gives CASSQGQGWNTEAFF.

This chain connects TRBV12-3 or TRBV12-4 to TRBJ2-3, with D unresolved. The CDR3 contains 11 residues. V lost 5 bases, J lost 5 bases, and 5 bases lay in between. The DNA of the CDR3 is TGTGCCAGCAGTCTCCTAGATACGCAGTATTTT. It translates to CASSLLDTQYF.

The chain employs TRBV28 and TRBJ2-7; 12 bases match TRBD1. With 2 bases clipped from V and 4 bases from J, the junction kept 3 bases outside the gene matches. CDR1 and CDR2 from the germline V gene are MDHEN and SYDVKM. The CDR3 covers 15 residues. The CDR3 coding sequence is TGTGCCAGCAGTTTAGGGGACAGGGGGCTATACGAGCAGTACTTC. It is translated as CASSLGDRGLYEQYF.

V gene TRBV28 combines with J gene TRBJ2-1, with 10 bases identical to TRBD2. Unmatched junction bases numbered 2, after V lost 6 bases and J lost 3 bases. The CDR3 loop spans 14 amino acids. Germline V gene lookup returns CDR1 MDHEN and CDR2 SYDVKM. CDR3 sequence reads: CASRTSGIYNEQFF. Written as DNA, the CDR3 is TGTGCCAGCAGAACTAGCGGGATCTACAATGAGCAGTTCTTC.

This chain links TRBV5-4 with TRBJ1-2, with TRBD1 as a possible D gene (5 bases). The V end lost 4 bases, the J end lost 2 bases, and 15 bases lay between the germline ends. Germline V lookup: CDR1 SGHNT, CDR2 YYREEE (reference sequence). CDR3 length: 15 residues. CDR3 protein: CASSLGGRTNYGYTF. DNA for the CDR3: TGTGCCAGCAGCCTGGGAGGACGGACAAACTATGGCTACACCTTC.

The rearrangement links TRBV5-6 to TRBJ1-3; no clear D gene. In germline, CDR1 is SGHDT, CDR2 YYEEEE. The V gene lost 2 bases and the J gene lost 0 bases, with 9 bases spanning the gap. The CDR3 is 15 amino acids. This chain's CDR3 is CASSFRGSSGNTIYF. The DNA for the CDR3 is TGTGCCAGCAGCTTTCGTGGGAGCTCTGGAAACACCATATATTTT. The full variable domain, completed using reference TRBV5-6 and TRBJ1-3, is DAGVTQSPTHLIKTRGQQVTLRCSPKSGHDTVSWYQQALGQGPQFIFQYYEEEERQRGNFPDRFSGHQFPNYSSELNVNALLLGDSALYLCASSFRGSSGNTIYFGEGSWLTVV.

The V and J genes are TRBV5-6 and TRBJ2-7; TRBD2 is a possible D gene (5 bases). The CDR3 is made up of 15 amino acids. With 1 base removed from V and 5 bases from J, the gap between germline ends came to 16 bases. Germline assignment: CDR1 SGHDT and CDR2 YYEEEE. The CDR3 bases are TGTGCCAGCAGCTTGTTTGTCCTCCTGGAGGACGAGCAGTACTTC. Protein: CASSLFVLLEDEQYF.

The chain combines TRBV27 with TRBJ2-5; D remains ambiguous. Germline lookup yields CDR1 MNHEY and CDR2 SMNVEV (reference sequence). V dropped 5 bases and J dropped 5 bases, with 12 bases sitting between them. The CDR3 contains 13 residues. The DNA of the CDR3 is TGTGCCAGCAGTCTCAACTCCGTCGAGACCCAGTACTTC. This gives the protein CASSLNSVETQYF.

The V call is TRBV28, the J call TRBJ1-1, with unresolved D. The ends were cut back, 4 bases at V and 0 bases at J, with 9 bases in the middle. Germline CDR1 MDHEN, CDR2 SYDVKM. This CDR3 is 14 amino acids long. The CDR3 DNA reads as TGTGCCAGCAGTTCGGTTTCGATGAACACTGAAGCTTTCTTT. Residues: CASSSVSMNTEAFF. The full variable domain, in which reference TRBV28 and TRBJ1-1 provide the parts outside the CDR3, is DVKVTQSSRYLVKRTGEKVFLECVQDMDHENMFWYRQDPGLGLRLIYFSYDVKMKEKGDIPEGYSVSREKKERFSLILESASTNQTSMYLCASSSVSMNTEAFFGQGTRLTVV.

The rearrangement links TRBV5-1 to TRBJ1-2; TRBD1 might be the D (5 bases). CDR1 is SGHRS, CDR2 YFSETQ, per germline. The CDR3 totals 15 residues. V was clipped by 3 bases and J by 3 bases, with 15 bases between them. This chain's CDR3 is CASSWGETRHYGYTF. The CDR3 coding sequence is TGCGCCAGCAGCTGGGGGGAAACAAGACACTATGGCTACACCTTC. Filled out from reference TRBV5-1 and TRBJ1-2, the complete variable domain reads KAGVTQTPRYLIKTRGQQVTLSCSPISGHRSVSWYQQTPGQGLQFLFEYFSETQRNKGNFPGRFSGRQFSNSRSEMNVSTLELGDSALYLCASSWGETRHYGYTFGSGTRLTVV.

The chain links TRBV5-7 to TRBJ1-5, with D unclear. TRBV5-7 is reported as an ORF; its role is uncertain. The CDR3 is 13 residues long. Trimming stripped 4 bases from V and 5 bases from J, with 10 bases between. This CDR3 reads CASSPAADQPQHF. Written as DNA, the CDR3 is TGTGCCAGCAGCCCGGCGGCGGATCAGCCCCAGCATTTT.

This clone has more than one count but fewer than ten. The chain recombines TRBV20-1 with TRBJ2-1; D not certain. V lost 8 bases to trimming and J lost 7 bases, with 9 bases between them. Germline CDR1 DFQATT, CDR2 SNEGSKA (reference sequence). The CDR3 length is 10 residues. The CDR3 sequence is CSISQNEQFF. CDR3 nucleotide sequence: TGCAGTATCTCCCAAAATGAGCAGTTCTTC.

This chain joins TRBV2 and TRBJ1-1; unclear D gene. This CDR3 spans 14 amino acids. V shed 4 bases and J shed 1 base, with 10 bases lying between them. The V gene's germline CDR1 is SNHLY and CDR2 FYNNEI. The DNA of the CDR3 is TGTGCCAGCAGTGCGTTCCTTGAGAACACTGAAGCTTTCTTT. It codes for CASSAFLENTEAFF.

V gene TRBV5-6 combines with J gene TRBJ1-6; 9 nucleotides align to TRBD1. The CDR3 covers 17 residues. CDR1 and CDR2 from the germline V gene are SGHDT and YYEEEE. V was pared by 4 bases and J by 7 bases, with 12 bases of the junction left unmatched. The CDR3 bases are TGTGCCAGCAGCGACGAGTGGGGACAGGGTATCAATTCACCCCTCCACTTT. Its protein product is CASSDEWGQGINSPLHF.